Listed below are T cell receptor beta chains from one sample, sequenced in a study of blood T cell repertoires in COVID-19. Sequencing used immunoSEQ multiplex PCR; TCRdb keeps in-frame clones, though not all of them. The data contain about 90,000 clones, around 90% of them singletons. The sequencing input was peripheral blood. These TCRs come from a human donor with active COVID-19. The donor label of this sample is uncertain. CDR3s leave out the opening cysteine and the closing phenylalanine or tryptophan. Each record gives: J gene, V gene, CDR3 protein.

TRBJ2-2 TRBV28 ASADHTGISNTGELF
TRBJ2-1 TRBV25-1 ASSEIGIAYNEQF
TRBJ2-3 TRBV6-6 ASSPLSRINPTDTQY
TRBJ2-1 TRBV4-1 ASSQDPGGPYNEQF
TRBJ1-2 TRBV9 ASSVDRTAKSNYGYT
TRBJ1-1 TRBV6-1 ASSEQWQGTEAF
TRBJ1-5 TRBV3-1/TRBV3-2 ASSEAGNQPQH
TRBJ1-2 TRBV12-3/TRBV12-4 ASSLSANYGYT
TRBJ2-7 TRBV28 ASSARRDYPKQY
TRBJ2-3 TRBV4-1 ASSPSTGGPSTDTQY
TRBJ2-5 TRBV9 ASSGDRVRLAGPQETQY
TRBJ1-2 TRBV12-3/TRBV12-4 ASSFGGNGYT
TRBJ2-5 TRBV3-1/TRBV3-2 ASSQHPIQETQY
TRBJ2-7 TRBV27 ASSLAGGAYEQY
TRBJ2-2 TRBV25-1 ASSDPGKYTGELF